There are many counts of the clone carrying this TCR beta chain. What it binds is unknown. Unsorted libraries were derived from 2 million PBMCs stored at -80 C. The data stem from a study of neurological immune-mediated disorders. Study results and limitations: Phylogenetically, 18 of 34 multiple sclerosis patients' repertoires fell into one related-CDR3 cluster, a possible signature.

The CDR3 is made up of 13 amino acids. Germline-derived CDR1 and CDR2 are SEHNR and FQNEAQ (reference sequence). V was trimmed by 4 bases and J by 1 base, leaving 7 bases between them. Synthesis of cDNA was carried out by template-switch 5'RACE. The reaction used 10-nucleotide random UMIs. A single run covered 15-18 subjects with over 190 million TCR-beta sequences. Each CDR3 protein gets one entry after TCRdb re-called the 5' RACE reads with MiXCR. The repertoire consists of about 33,000 distinct CDR3 sequences, with 1.5% occurring once and the leading ten covering around 8.8%. The sequencing input was PBMCs. V gene TRBV7-9 combines with J gene TRBJ1-1; D gene uncertain. This clonotype was sampled from a woman in her 30s with multiple sclerosis. CDR3: CASSSTSNTEAFF. DNA of the CDR3: TGTGCCAGCAGCTCGACATCGAACACTGAAGCTTTCTTT.